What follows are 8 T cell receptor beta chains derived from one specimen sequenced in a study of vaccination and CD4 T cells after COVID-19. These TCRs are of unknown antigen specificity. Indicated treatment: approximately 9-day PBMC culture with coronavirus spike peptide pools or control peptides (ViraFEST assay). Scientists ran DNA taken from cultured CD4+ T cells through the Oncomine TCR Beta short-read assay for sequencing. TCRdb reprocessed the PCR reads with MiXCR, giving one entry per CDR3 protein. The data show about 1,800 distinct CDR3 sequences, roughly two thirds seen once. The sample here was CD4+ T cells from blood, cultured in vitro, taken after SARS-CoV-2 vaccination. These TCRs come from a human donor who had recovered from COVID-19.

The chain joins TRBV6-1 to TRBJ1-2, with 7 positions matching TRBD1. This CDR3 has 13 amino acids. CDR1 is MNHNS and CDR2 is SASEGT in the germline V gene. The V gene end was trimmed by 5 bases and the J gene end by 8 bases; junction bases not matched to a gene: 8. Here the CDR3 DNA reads TGTGCCAGCAGTCCTCGACAGGGCAGCGGCTACACCTTC. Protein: CASSPRQGSGYTF.

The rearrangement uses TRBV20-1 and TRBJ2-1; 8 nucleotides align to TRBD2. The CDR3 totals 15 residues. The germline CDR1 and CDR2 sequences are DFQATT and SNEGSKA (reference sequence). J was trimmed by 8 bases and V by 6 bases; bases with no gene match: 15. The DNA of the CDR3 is TGCAGTGCCCTCCCTCCCGGGGGGGGCCGGCATGAGCAGTTCTTC. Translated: CSALPPGGGRHEQFF.

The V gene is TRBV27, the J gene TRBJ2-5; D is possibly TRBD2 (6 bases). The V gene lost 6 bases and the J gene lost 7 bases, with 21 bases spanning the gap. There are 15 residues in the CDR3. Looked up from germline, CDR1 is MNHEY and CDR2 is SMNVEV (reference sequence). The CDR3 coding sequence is TGTGCCAGCAGACAGGAGGGGAACGAACGGTGGACCCAGTACTTC. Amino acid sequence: CASRQEGNERWTQYF.

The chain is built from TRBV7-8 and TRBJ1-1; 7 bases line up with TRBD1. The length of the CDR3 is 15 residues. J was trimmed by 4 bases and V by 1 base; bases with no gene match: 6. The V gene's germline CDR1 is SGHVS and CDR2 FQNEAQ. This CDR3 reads CASSLGAGGGTEAFF. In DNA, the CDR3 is TGTGCCAGCAGCTTAGGGGCAGGGGGAGGCACTGAAGCTTTCTTT.

DNA of the CDR3: TGTGCCAGCAGTTCAGGGAGTCAGCCCCAGCATTTT. This gives the protein CASSSGSQPQHF. The J gene is TRBJ1-5, the V gene TRBV28; D perhaps matches TRBD1 (5 bases). The CDR3 totals 12 residues. The V gene lost 4 bases and the J gene lost 6 bases, with 7 bases spanning the gap. Germline-derived CDR1 and CDR2 are MDHEN and SYDVKM.

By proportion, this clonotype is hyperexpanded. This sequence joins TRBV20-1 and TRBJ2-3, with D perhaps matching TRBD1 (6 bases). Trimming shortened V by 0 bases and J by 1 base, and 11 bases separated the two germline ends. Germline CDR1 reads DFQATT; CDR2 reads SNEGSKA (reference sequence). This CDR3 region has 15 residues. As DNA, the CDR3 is TGCAGTGCTAGAGATTGGACAGTTGGCACAGATACGCAGTATTTT. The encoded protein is CSARDWTVGTDTQYF.

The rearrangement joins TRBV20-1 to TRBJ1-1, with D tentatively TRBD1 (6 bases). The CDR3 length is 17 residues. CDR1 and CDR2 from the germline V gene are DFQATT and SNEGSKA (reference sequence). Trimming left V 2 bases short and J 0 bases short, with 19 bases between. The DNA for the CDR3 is TGCAGTGCTAGACACGTTCCCGGGGCAGGGGTGAACACTGAAGCTTTCTTT. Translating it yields CSARHVPGAGVNTEAFF.

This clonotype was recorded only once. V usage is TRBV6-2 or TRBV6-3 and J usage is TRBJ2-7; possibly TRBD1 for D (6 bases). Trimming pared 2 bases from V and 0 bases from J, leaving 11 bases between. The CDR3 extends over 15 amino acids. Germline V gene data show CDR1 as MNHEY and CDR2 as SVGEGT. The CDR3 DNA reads TGTGCCAGCAGTTACCAACAGGGCTTCTCCTACGAGCAGTACTTC. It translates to CASSYQQGFSYEQYF.